The 29 T cell receptor beta chains below all came from one sample that was sequenced in a study of T cells in localized non-small cell lung cancer. The assay was immunoSEQ multiplex PCR, and TCRdb's table has in-frame clones only and misses some. The sample contains roughly 70,000 clones, about 86% of which appear only once. The sample consisted of peripheral blood, taken before any cancer treatment. The receptor set was obtained from a male donor older than 55 with stage III squamous cell lung carcinoma.

The chain combines TRBV30 with TRBJ1-2; the match to TRBD1 covers 7 bases. With V trimmed by 5 bases and J by 7 bases, 10 bases remained unmatched. Germline CDR1 reads GTSNPN; CDR2 reads SVGIG (reference sequence). This CDR3 is 13 amino acids long. CDR3 residues: CAWAPGGVSGYTF. The CDR3 nucleotides read TGTGCCTGGGCCCCAGGGGGGGTAAGTGGCTACACCTTC.

This chain uses TRBV4-3 with TRBJ1-2, with D uncertain. Germline V gene data show CDR1 as LGHNA and CDR2 as YSLEER. CDR3 size: 15 residues. The ends were cut back, 0 bases at V and 4 bases at J, with 12 bases in the middle. The CDR3 bases are TGCGCCAGCAGCCAAGAAAGGCAGTTCTTCTATGGCTACACCTTC. It encodes CASSQERQFFYGYTF.

The sample holds one count of this clone. This CDR3 is CASSSYRQVVSYEQYV. DNA of the CDR3: TGTGCCAGCAGTTCCTATAGACAGGTTGTTTCCTACGAGCAGTACGTC. V usage is TRBV28 and J usage is TRBJ2-7, with D possibly matching TRBD1 (6 bases). V was pared by 4 bases and J by 1 base, with 17 bases between. The germline CDR1 and CDR2 sequences are MDHEN and SYDVKM. CDR3 size: 16 residues.

The chain couples TRBV28 to TRBJ2-3; D uncertain. V lost 6 bases and J 1 base, leaving 11 bases between the germline ends. The CDR3 loop spans 14 amino acids. Per the germline V gene, CDR1 is MDHEN and CDR2 is SYDVKM. The CDR3 region is CASSPRSGTDTQYF. The CDR3 coding sequence is TGTGCCAGCAGCCCCCGGAGCGGCACAGATACGCAGTATTTT.

The chain couples TRBV6-1 to TRBJ1-1; D call uncertain. From germline, CDR1 is MNHNS and CDR2 SASEGT. Between the trimmed V and J ends, which lost 2 bases and 11 bases, there was a span of 12 bases. The CDR3 consists of 12 residues. The CDR3 here is CASSERSDSAFF. The CDR3 region has the DNA TGTGCCAGCAGTGAAAGGAGTGATTCGGCTTTCTTT.

The V gene is TRBV5-1, the J gene TRBJ1-4; 9 bases are shared with TRBD1. The germline gives CDR1 SGHRS, CDR2 YFSETQ. The CDR3 contains 15 residues. Trimming cost V 5 bases and J 1 base; bases outside gene matches: 3. The CDR3 region is CASRPGQGTNEKLFF. CDR3 in DNA: TGCGCCAGCAGACCGGGACAGGGAACTAATGAAAAACTGTTTTTT.

The rearrangement links TRBV5-1 to TRBJ1-2; D is perhaps TRBD1 (5 bases). From germline, CDR1 is SGHRS and CDR2 YFSETQ. Trimming took off 4 bases at V and 6 bases at J, with 19 bases between the two ends. CDR3 size: 15 residues. The CDR3 sequence: CASSPTTLGENGYTF. CDR3 in DNA: TGCGCCAGCAGCCCAACCACTTTGGGGGAGAATGGCTACACCTTC.

CDR3 bases: TGTGCCAGTAGTCACAGGGTAAACACTGAAGCTTTCTTT. Translation gives CASSHRVNTEAFF. This sequence joins TRBV19 and TRBJ1-1; a possible D gene is TRBD1 (6 bases). V was clipped by 5 bases and J by 2 bases, with 9 bases between them. CDR3 length: 13 residues. Germline CDR1 LNHDA, CDR2 SQIVND (reference sequence).

The chain has TRBV6-5 and TRBJ2-7, with 7 bases lining up with TRBD1. Germline CDR1 MNHEY, CDR2 SVGAGI. The V gene end was trimmed by 6 bases and the J gene end by 5 bases; junction bases not matched to a gene: 10. This CDR3 has 14 amino acids. The CDR3 region is CASRATTGYHEQYF. As DNA, the CDR3 is TGTGCCAGCAGAGCCACGACAGGGTACCACGAGCAGTACTTC.

The rearrangement links TRBV25-1 to TRBJ1-2, with 7 positions matching TRBD1. V trimming: 4 bases; J trimming: 3 bases; junction bases outside the gene matches: 14. CDR3 length: 17 residues. CDR1 and CDR2 from the germline V gene are MGHDK and SYGVNS. The CDR3 DNA reads as TGTGCCAGCAGTGGCGGGACAGATCGATTACCGTACTATGGCTACACCTTC. Residues: CASSGGTDRLPYYGYTF.

J is TRBJ1-1 and V is TRBV7-3; D is unclear. Germline V gives CDR1 SGHTA, CDR2 FQGTGA. Between the trimmed V and J ends, which lost 5 bases and 1 base, there was a span of 8 bases. There are 13 residues in the CDR3. Here the CDR3 DNA reads TGTGCCAGCAGCGATACACGGAACACTGAAGCTTTCTTT. Protein product: CASSDTRNTEAFF.

CDR3 amino acids: CASRAGTSSYNEQFF. Here the CDR3 DNA reads TGCGCCAGCAGGGCCGGGACTAGCTCCTACAATGAGCAGTTCTTC. The V call is TRBV10-2, the J call TRBJ2-1; 8 bases fit TRBD2. The length of the CDR3 is 15 residues. V was clipped by 6 bases and J by 0 bases; unmatched bases: 4. Germline loops: CDR1 WSHSY, CDR2 SAAADI.

The chain joins TRBV5-5 to TRBJ1-5; 12 bases are a match to TRBD1. V lost 4 bases to trimming and J lost 5 bases; unmatched junction nucleotides: 4. The germline CDR1 and CDR2 sequences are SGHKS and YYEKEE (reference sequence). This CDR3 spans 15 amino acids. As DNA, the CDR3 is TGTGCCAGCAGCACTGGGACAGGGGGCGATCAGCCCCAGCATTTT. It encodes CASSTGTGGDQPQHF.

This chain links TRBV6-1 with TRBJ1-5, with a possible D match to TRBD1 (5 bases). The V end lost 4 bases, the J end lost 0 bases, and 10 bases lay between the germline ends. From germline, CDR1 is MNHNS and CDR2 SASEGT. CDR3 length equals 15 residues. The CDR3 nucleotides read TGTGCCAGCAGTGGGACACTTAATAGCAATCAGCCCCAGCATTTT. Translation gives CASSGTLNSNQPQHF.

The rearrangement uses TRBV6-5 and TRBJ1-5; D ambiguous. V lost 6 bases and J 0 bases, leaving 12 bases between the germline ends. This CDR3 spans 15 amino acids. The germline CDR1 and CDR2 sequences are MNHEY and SVGAGI. Written as DNA, the CDR3 is TGTGCCAGCAGAATTAGGGAGTATAGCAATCAGCCCCAGCATTTT. Residues: CASRIREYSNQPQHF.

The chain recombines TRBV19 with TRBJ1-1; 7 nucleotides line up with TRBD1. From germline, CDR1 is LNHDA and CDR2 SQIVND (reference sequence). The CDR3 is 16 amino acids. With 5 bases clipped from V and 3 bases from J, the junction kept 12 bases outside the gene matches. The CDR3: CASSFGTAPMDTEAFF. For the CDR3, the DNA is TGTGCCAGTAGTTTCGGGACAGCCCCTATGGACACTGAAGCTTTCTTT.

The chain links TRBV4-3 to TRBJ1-2; D remains ambiguous. Germline V lookup: CDR1 LGHNA, CDR2 YSLEER. The CDR3 has 13 residues. V was clipped by 3 bases and J by 8 bases, with 13 bases between them. The CDR3: CASSHREGRGYTF. CDR3 nucleotide sequence: TGCGCCAGCAGCCATCGCGAGGGTCGGGGCTACACCTTC.

The chain couples TRBV19 to TRBJ1-2; D gene unclear. The V gene's germline CDR1 is LNHDA and CDR2 SQIVND (reference sequence). There are 12 residues in the CDR3. V gave up 6 bases and J gave up 2 bases, with 7 bases separating them. CDR3 loop: CASRPGNYGYTF. In DNA form, the CDR3 reads TGTGCCAGTAGACCCGGCAACTATGGCTACACCTTC.

CDR3: CASSLSGQGYEQYF. In DNA, the CDR3 is TGTGCCAGCAGCTTAAGTGGACAGGGGTACGAGCAGTACTTC. The chain recombines TRBV7-2 with TRBJ2-7; 9 bases fit TRBD1. This CDR3 is 14 amino acids long. The junction had 3 bases not matched to a gene; V was cut back by 2 bases and J by 4 bases. In germline, CDR1 is SGHTA, CDR2 FQGNSA.

The chain has TRBV5-4 and TRBJ2-3, with unresolved D. This CDR3 spans 13 amino acids. CDR1 is SGHNT and CDR2 is YYREEE in the germline V gene (reference sequence). V was cut by 3 bases and J by 3 bases, with 8 bases left in between. The CDR3 nucleotides read TGTGCCAGCAGCTGGACCGGGACAGATACGCAGTATTTT. This encodes CASSWTGTDTQYF.

V is TRBV19 and J is TRBJ1-5; D might be TRBD1 (6 bases). CDR1 is LNHDA, CDR2 SQIVND, per germline (reference sequence). The V end was cut by 2 bases, the J end by 5 bases, with 13 bases between. This CDR3 comprises 15 residues. The CDR3 DNA is TGTGCCAGTAGTATAACAGGGAGATGGGATCAGCCCCAGCATTTT. The encoded protein is CASSITGRWDQPQHF.

V is TRBV7-9 and J is TRBJ1-2; D gene ambiguous. CDR1 and CDR2 (germline): SEHNR, FQNEAQ (reference sequence). The CDR3 loop spans 14 amino acids. Trimming took 5 bases from V and 2 from J, leaving 12 bases between them. The CDR3 loop is CASSPGSENYGYTF. DNA of the CDR3: TGTGCCAGCAGCCCCGGGTCCGAAAACTATGGCTACACCTTC.

V gene TRBV10-3 combines with J gene TRBJ2-2, with 7 bases that match TRBD1. V lost 11 bases to trimming and J lost 3 bases; unmatched junction nucleotides: 6. CDR3 length: 13 residues. Germline V CDR1 and CDR2: ENHRY, SYGVKD. The chain's CDR3 is CAPGQGDTGELFF. The CDR3 DNA reads TGTGCCCCGGGGCAGGGGGACACCGGGGAGCTGTTTTTT.

V gene TRBV15 combines with J gene TRBJ1-4, with 8 bases that match TRBD1. CDR1 and CDR2 (germline): LNHNV, YYDKDF (reference sequence). V gave up 2 bases and J gave up 8 bases; unmatched junction bases: 7. CDR3 length: 15 residues. The CDR3 spells CATSRMNRGGEKLFF. The CDR3 DNA follows: TGTGCCACCAGCAGAATGAACAGGGGGGGAGAAAAACTGTTTTTT.

The V and J genes are TRBV29-1 and TRBJ2-5; D perhaps matches TRBD2 (6 bases). V lost 6 bases, J lost 7 bases, and 21 bases lay in between. The germline V gene encodes CDR1 SQVTM and CDR2 ANQGSEA. The length of the CDR3 is 14 residues. The CDR3 loop is CSVATGTLGGTQYF. As DNA, the CDR3 is TGCAGCGTCGCAACCGGGACTCTCGGTGGGACCCAGTACTTC.

The chain links TRBV6-1 to TRBJ1-6; D is uncertain. CDR1 is MNHNS and CDR2 is SASEGT in the germline V gene. The CDR3 runs to 14 residues. Trimming stripped 1 base from V and 13 bases from J, with 14 bases between. CDR3 nucleotide sequence: TGTGCCAGCAGTGAAGATCATTTAATTGGGCCCCTCCACTTT. It codes for CASSEDHLIGPLHF.

The rearrangement joins TRBV5-1 to TRBJ2-3; tentatively, D is TRBD2 (7 bases). The CDR3 contains 15 residues. V was shortened by 3 bases and J by 0 bases, with 11 bases between the two germline ends. Germline V gives CDR1 SGHRS, CDR2 YFSETQ. Here the CDR3 DNA reads TGCGCCAGCAGCTGGGCGGGGGCTAGCACAGATACGCAGTATTTT. Translating gives CASSWAGASTDTQYF.

The chain uses TRBV5-6 and TRBJ1-1; 8 bases match TRBD1. The CDR3 spans 13 residues. Germline CDR1 reads SGHDT; CDR2 reads YYEEEE. Trimming cost V 3 bases and J 5 bases; bases outside gene matches: 3. The CDR3 here is CASSSTGATEAFF. As DNA, the CDR3 is TGTGCCAGCAGCTCGACAGGGGCAACTGAAGCTTTCTTT.

V and J are TRBV28 and TRBJ1-1; D possibly corresponds to TRBD1 (6 bases). V gave up 8 bases and J gave up 5 bases, with 24 bases separating them. The length of the CDR3 is 16 residues. From germline, CDR1 is MDHEN and CDR2 SYDVKM. DNA for the CDR3: TGTGCCAGCTCACCGGGAGGGGGACAAGTCTTTACTGAAGCTTTCTTT. Its protein is CASSPGGGQVFTEAFF.